This T cell receptor beta chain was sequenced in a study of PD-L1 blockade in urothelial cancer. About the study: At some point between 2013 and 2014 therapy began: atezolizumab 1,200 mg intravenously every 3 weeks. In the patient group, about 85% of the roughly 29 were males with bladder-origin urothelial cancer. Study-level findings and limits: Where pretreatment blood TCR clonality fell below the median, better survival was predicted.

CDR1 LGHNA and CDR2 YSLEER come from the germline V gene. This CDR3 has 18 residues. The junction had 17 bases not matched to a gene; V was cut back by 3 bases and J by 6 bases. Comments on this clone: The antigen remains undetermined.

Clones were read by immunoSEQ multiplex PCR, and TCRdb kept only the in-frame ones, dropping some. The sample has 20,000 to 30,000 clones; about 88% are singletons. Anywhere from 1 to 8 samples came from each patient, spanning pretreatment and on-treatment. The receptor comes from a man aged 55 to 70 with urothelial cancer. The source material was PBMCs, sampled around atezolizumab (anti-PD-L1) treatment. This sequence joins TRBV4-3 and TRBJ2-3; TRBD1 matches at 8 bases. The CDR3 nucleotides read TGCGCCAGCAGCCACACCGGACAGGGAAGGGGAGGTGGGGATACGCAGTATTTT. Its protein product is CASSHTGQGRGGGDTQYF.